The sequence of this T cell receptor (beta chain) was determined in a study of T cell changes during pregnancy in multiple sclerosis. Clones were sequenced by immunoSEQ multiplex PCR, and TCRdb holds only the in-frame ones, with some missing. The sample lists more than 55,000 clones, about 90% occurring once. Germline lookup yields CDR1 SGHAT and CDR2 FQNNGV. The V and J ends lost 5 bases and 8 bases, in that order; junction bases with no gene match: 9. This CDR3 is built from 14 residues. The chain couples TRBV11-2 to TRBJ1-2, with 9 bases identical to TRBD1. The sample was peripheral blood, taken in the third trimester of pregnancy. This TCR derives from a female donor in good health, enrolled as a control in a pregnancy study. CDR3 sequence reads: CASSPRTGVEGYTF. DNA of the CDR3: TGTGCCAGCAGCCCTCGGACAGGGGTAGAGGGCTACACCTTC.